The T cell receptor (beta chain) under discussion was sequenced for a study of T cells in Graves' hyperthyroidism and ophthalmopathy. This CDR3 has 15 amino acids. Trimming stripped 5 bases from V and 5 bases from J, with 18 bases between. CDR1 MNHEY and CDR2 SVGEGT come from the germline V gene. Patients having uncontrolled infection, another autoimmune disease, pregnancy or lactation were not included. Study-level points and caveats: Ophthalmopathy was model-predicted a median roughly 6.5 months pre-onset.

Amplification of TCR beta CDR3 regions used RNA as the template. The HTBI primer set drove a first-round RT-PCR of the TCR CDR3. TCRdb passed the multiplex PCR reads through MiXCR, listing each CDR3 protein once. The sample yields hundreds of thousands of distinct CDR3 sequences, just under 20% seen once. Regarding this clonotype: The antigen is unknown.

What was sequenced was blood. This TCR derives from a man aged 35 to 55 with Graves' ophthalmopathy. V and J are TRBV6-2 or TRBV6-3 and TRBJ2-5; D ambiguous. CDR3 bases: TGTGCCAGCAGTCCCTCTCCACGGGCCACGGAGACCCAGTACTTC. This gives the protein CASSPSPRATETQYF.